Below are 29 T cell receptor beta chains sequenced from a single sample in a study of T cells after yellow fever vaccination. TCRdb itself ran the 5' RACE reads through MiXCR, one entry per CDR3 protein. Here the sample spans about 230,000 distinct CDR3 sequences, 6% to 8% being singletons. Sequencing used CD4+ T cells sorted from PBMCs, obtained on the day of the yellow fever booster vaccination. These receptors originate from a man aged 30 to 39 who received the YFV17D yellow fever vaccine.

This clonotype was picked up a small number of times. This chain connects TRBV29-1 to TRBJ2-3; 11 nucleotides line up with TRBD2. The trim removed 5 bases at V and 5 bases at J, leaving 3 bases unmatched. The CDR3 has 13 residues. Germline CDR1 reads SQVTM; CDR2 reads ANQGSEA. Here the CDR3 reads CSVTSGGGDTQYF. CDR3 coding DNA: TGCAGCGTTACTAGCGGGGGAGGAGATACGCAGTATTTT.

The table lists this clonotype with many counts. The V gene is TRBV10-3, the J gene TRBJ1-3; TRBD1 is a possible D gene (5 bases). V lost 6 bases to trimming and J lost 3 bases, with 12 bases between them. The CDR3 extends over 14 amino acids. Germline V gene sequence: CDR1 ENHRY, CDR2 SYGVKD. Here the CDR3 DNA reads TGTGCCATCAGGGAAGGGGCAGTTGGAAACACCATATATTTT. Protein sequence: CAIREGAVGNTIYF.

V usage is TRBV4-3 and J usage is TRBJ2-7; the match to TRBD1 covers 11 bases. J gave up 5 bases and V 4 bases, and 16 bases lay outside the gene matches. The CDR3 totals 18 residues. The V gene's germline CDR1 is LGHNA and CDR2 YSLEER. CDR3 protein: CASSLGRGSGTGGDEQYF. The CDR3 DNA sequence: TGCGCCAGCAGCCTAGGAAGGGGGTCCGGGACAGGGGGAGACGAGCAGTACTTC.

Many counts were recorded for this clonotype. The chain links TRBV10-3 to TRBJ1-5, with 8 positions matching TRBD1. The V and J ends lost 3 bases and 3 bases, in that order; junction bases with no gene match: 4. The germline gives CDR1 ENHRY, CDR2 SYGVKD. This CDR3 region has 15 residues. The CDR3 sequence: CAISDGTGINQPQHF. The CDR3 DNA is TGTGCCATCAGTGACGGGACAGGCATCAATCAGCCCCAGCATTTT.

This chain uses TRBV5-1 with TRBJ2-7, with 9 bases fitting TRBD2. Germline values: CDR1 SGHRS, CDR2 YFSETQ. The CDR3 has 18 amino acids. V dropped 0 bases and J dropped 0; count of bases not matched to a gene: 10. The CDR3 DNA sequence: TGCGCCAGCAGCTTGGCCGAGGCTAGCGGGGTAAGCTCCTACGAGCAGTACTTC. Protein: CASSLAEASGVSSYEQYF.

This clonotype was seen many times. The J gene is TRBJ2-7, the V gene TRBV5-1; D remains ambiguous. The CDR3 consists of 14 residues. The ends were cut back, 4 bases at V and 1 base at J, with 12 bases in the middle. Germline-derived CDR1 and CDR2 are SGHRS and YFSETQ. CDR3 nucleotides: TGCGCCAGCAGCCGTGACGGTACTTCCTACGAGCAGTACTTC. It yields the protein CASSRDGTSYEQYF.

In this sample, this clonotype turned up many times. The chain joins TRBV7-2 to TRBJ2-5; possibly TRBD1 or TRBD2 for D (5 bases each). The CDR3 loop spans 12 amino acids. V dropped 4 bases and J dropped 9 bases, with 12 bases sitting between them. Germline values: CDR1 SGHTA, CDR2 FQGNSA. CDR3 sequence: CASSYLLGAQYF. The CDR3 bases are TGTGCCAGCAGCTACCTTTTGGGGGCCCAGTACTTC.

The gene calls are TRBV28 and TRBJ2-3, with D uncertain. There are 15 residues in the CDR3. Trimming took 5 bases from V and 2 from J, leaving 14 bases between them. Germline CDR1 MDHEN, CDR2 SYDVKM. CDR3 protein: CASSPPSALTDTQYF. DNA for the CDR3: TGTGCCAGCAGTCCTCCCTCGGCCCTCACAGATACGCAGTATTTT.

This clonotype was seen a handful of times. The J gene is TRBJ2-4, the V gene TRBV5-1; 10 bases map to TRBD1. The CDR3 consists of 16 residues. Germline lookup yields CDR1 SGHRS and CDR2 YFSETQ. V lost 4 bases and J lost 3; bases outside the gene matches: 7. Here the CDR3 reads CASSPRQGAGKNIQYF. CDR3 DNA: TGCGCCAGCAGCCCTCGACAGGGGGCAGGCAAAAACATTCAGTACTTC.

The J gene is TRBJ2-7, the V gene TRBV7-9, with a possible D match to TRBD2 (6 bases). CDR3 length: 13 residues. V was trimmed by 3 bases and J by 4 bases, leaving 10 bases between them. CDR1 and CDR2 from the germline V gene are SEHNR and FQNEAQ (reference sequence). CDR3 nucleotides: TGTGCCAGCAGCTTCCGGGACTTGTACGAGCAGTACTTC. It is translated as CASSFRDLYEQYF.

This clonotype came up many times. The chain employs TRBV15 and TRBJ2-1; D remains ambiguous. The germline gives CDR1 LNHNV, CDR2 YYDKDF (reference sequence). V was trimmed by 3 bases and J by 9 bases, leaving 6 bases between them. This CDR3 is built from 11 residues. Written as DNA, the CDR3 is TGTGCCACCAGCAGGCAGACTGAGCAGTTCTTC. It is translated as CATSRQTEQFF.

The chain combines TRBV12-3 or TRBV12-4 with TRBJ1-5; D is uncertain. With 3 bases removed from V and 2 bases from J, the gap between germline ends came to 8 bases. This CDR3 is built from 14 residues. Here the CDR3 reads CASSFDLGNQPQHF. DNA of the CDR3: TGTGCCAGCAGTTTCGACCTAGGCAATCAGCCCCAGCATTTT.

The CDR3 DNA reads as TGTGCCAGCAGTGAATTGGGGCAGGGATTCACTGAAGCTTTCTTT. The encoded protein is CASSELGQGFTEAFF. The rearrangement joins TRBV25-1 to TRBJ1-1, with a tentative D call TRBD1 (5 bases). Germline lookup yields CDR1 MGHDK and CDR2 SYGVNS. With 1 base removed from V and 4 bases from J, the gap between germline ends came to 13 bases. This CDR3 comprises 15 residues.

Notes on this clonotype: A much more abundant neighbour one base away suggests this may be a read error. The chain joins TRBV7-2 to TRBJ2-5; tentatively, D is TRBD1 (6 bases). Trimming took 10 bases from V and 5 from J, leaving 23 bases between them. The CDR3 consists of 15 residues. Germline assignment: CDR1 SGHTA and CDR2 FQGNSA. The CDR3 nucleotides are TGTGCCATTAGTGCTCTCAGGGGTGCCGGGGAGACCCAGTACTTC. This encodes CAISALRGAGETQYF.

This clonotype was recorded at least ten times. CDR3 loop: CASSLAVAGPGGQFF. The CDR3 bases are TGCGCCAGCAGCTTGGCCGTAGCGGGACCCGGTGGGCAGTTCTTC. The rearrangement joins TRBV5-1 to TRBJ2-1, with 8 nucleotides matching TRBD2. The V and J ends lost 0 bases and 12 bases, in that order; junction bases with no gene match: 11. Per the germline V gene, CDR1 is SGHRS and CDR2 is YFSETQ. The CDR3 loop spans 15 amino acids. Together with reference TRBV5-1 and TRBJ2-1, the CDR3 gives the full variable domain: KAGVTQTPRYLIKTRGQQVTLSCSPISGHRSVSWYQQTPGQGLQFLFEYFSETQRNKGNFPGRFSGRQFSNSRSEMNVSTLELGDSALYLCASSLAVAGPGGQFFGPGTRLTVL.

The V and J genes are TRBV24-1 and TRBJ2-1, with 9 bases aligning to TRBD1. The CDR3 has 16 amino acids. CDR1 KGHDR and CDR2 SFDVKD come from the germline V gene. Trimming cost V 5 bases and J 10 bases; bases outside gene matches: 14. This CDR3 reads CATSVVRTGERYEQFF. The CDR3 bases are TGTGCCACCAGTGTCGTTAGGACAGGGGAGAGATACGAGCAGTTCTTC.

This clonotype was picked up many times. The chain combines TRBV4-3 with TRBJ2-4, with D perhaps TRBD1 (7 bases). V was clipped by 0 bases and J by 2 bases, with 17 bases between them. Germline values: CDR1 LGHNA, CDR2 YSLEER. The CDR3 is 18 residues long. The CDR3: CASSQELRRGPTKNIQYF. The CDR3 DNA is TGCGCCAGCAGCCAAGAGTTGAGGAGGGGGCCTACCAAAAACATTCAGTACTTC.

The chain links TRBV20-1 to TRBJ2-5; the D gene is possibly TRBD1 (5 bases). The V gene's germline CDR1 is DFQATT and CDR2 SNEGSKA (reference sequence). The V end lost 5 bases, the J end lost 5 bases, and 12 bases lay between the germline ends. This CDR3 has 12 amino acids. The CDR3 nucleotides read TGCAGTGCTGCCCAGGGTGTGGAGACCCAGTACTTC. Translation gives CSAAQGVETQYF.

Only a few counts were recorded for this clonotype. This rearrangement joins TRBV27 to TRBJ2-3; 7 bases are shared with TRBD2. The CDR3 sequence is 17 residues long. Germline CDR1 reads MNHEY; CDR2 reads SMNVEV (reference sequence). The ends lost 3 bases at V and 4 bases at J; junction bases unmatched: 13. CDR3 DNA sequence: TGTGCCAGCAGTTTGTACGCCATAGCGGGCGGGGCAGATACGCAGTATTTT. Encoded protein: CASSLYAIAGGADTQYF.

This clonotype was counted between two and nine times. V usage is TRBV11-2 and J usage is TRBJ2-5; D not certain. Deletions cut 2 bases from V and 1 base from J, with 14 bases between. Germline V gene data show CDR1 as SGHAT and CDR2 as FQNNGV. The CDR3 has 16 residues. The CDR3 is CASSLSVPRTQETQYF. CDR3 coding DNA: TGTGCCAGCAGCTTATCGGTCCCCAGGACCCAAGAGACCCAGTACTTC.

This clonotype has a count of ten or more. The chain uses TRBV11-2 and TRBJ1-1, with D uncertain. Between the trimmed V and J ends, which lost 8 bases and 8 bases, there was a span of 24 bases. From germline, CDR1 is SGHAT and CDR2 FQNNGV. This CDR3 has 15 amino acids. CDR3 sequence (DNA): TGTGCCAGCCAAAGCTTTATGGACGGTATCCAAGAAGCTTTCTTT. Protein sequence: CASQSFMDGIQEAFF.

The table lists this clonotype with many counts. This chain joins TRBV6-4 and TRBJ1-2, with D unresolved. This CDR3 has 12 amino acids. Germline V lookup: CDR1 MRHNA, CDR2 SNTAGT. With 5 bases removed from V and 8 bases from J, the gap between germline ends came to 12 bases. The CDR3 bases are TGTGCCAGCAGTAAACTCGGGAGAGGCTACACCTTC. Its protein product is CASSKLGRGYTF.

This clonotype was counted at least ten times. The gene calls are TRBV23-1 and TRBJ2-1, with 8 bases fitting TRBD1. TRBV23-1 qualifies as an ORF whose function is uncertain. CDR3 size: 14 residues. J gave up 7 bases and V 7 bases, and 9 bases lay outside the gene matches. CDR3 sequence reads: CASKRVRGQNEQFF. The CDR3 DNA is TGCGCCAGCAAGCGGGTCAGGGGGCAGAATGAGCAGTTCTTC.

This clonotype was detected many times. CDR3 DNA sequence: TGTGCCAGCAGGTTGGGCCGATTTCGACACCTATCGAGCTATGGCTACACCTTC. This codes for CASRLGRFRHLSSYGYTF. This chain links TRBV21-1 with TRBJ1-2. TRBV21-1 is deemed a pseudogene. The CDR3 extends over 18 amino acids.

This clonotype was seen at least ten times. V is TRBV7-2 and J is TRBJ2-3, with TRBD2 matching 7 bases. Germline V CDR1 and CDR2: SGHTA, FQGNSA. J gave up 4 bases and V 1 base, and 5 bases lay outside the gene matches. The CDR3 is made up of 15 amino acids. This CDR3 is CASSLGGSIPDTQYF. The CDR3 DNA sequence: TGTGCCAGCAGCTTAGGCGGGAGCATCCCAGATACGCAGTATTTT.

The chain couples TRBV28 to TRBJ1-5; D unclear. Per the germline V gene, CDR1 is MDHEN and CDR2 is SYDVKM. The ends were cut back, 4 bases at V and 4 bases at J, with 14 bases in the middle. The CDR3 runs to 15 residues. The CDR3 DNA sequence: TGTGCCAGCAGTTACACTCTGGGTGGGAATCAGCCCCAGCATTTT. It encodes CASSYTLGGNQPQHF.

There are many counts of this clonotype. V usage is TRBV5-1 and J usage is TRBJ2-1; D is uncertain. The CDR3 sequence is 13 residues long. Germline loops: CDR1 SGHRS, CDR2 YFSETQ. Trimming cost V 0 bases and J 10 bases, with 11 bases left between them. The chain's CDR3 is CASSLAPRGEQFF. The CDR3 DNA reads as TGCGCCAGCAGCTTGGCCCCCCGAGGAGAGCAGTTCTTC.

This clonotype has a count of ten or more. CDR3 nucleotides: TGTGCCAGCGACAGGACAGGGGGCTTTTACGAGCAGTACTTC. Translated, it gives CASDRTGGFYEQYF. The chain is built from TRBV6-2 or TRBV6-3 and TRBJ2-7; 11 bases line up with TRBD1. Germline lookup yields CDR1 MNHEY and CDR2 SVGEGT. V was pared by 8 bases and J by 4 bases, with 7 bases of the junction left unmatched. The CDR3 consists of 14 residues.

This clonotype showed up many times. J is TRBJ2-3 and V is TRBV29-1; possible D gene TRBD2, 6 bases. Trimming shortened V by 0 bases and J by 4 bases, and 11 bases separated the two germline ends. The CDR3 runs 14 residues. The V gene's germline CDR1 is SQVTM and CDR2 ANQGSEA. The DNA for the CDR3 is TGCAGCGTTGAAGATCATGGGGGGTCAGATACGCAGTATTTT. Translated: CSVEDHGGSDTQYF.